The clone carrying this T cell receptor beta chain was detected a few times. Its target is unknown. Germline V CDR1 and CDR2: MNHEY, SVGAGI. CDR3 length: 18 amino acids. The V segment lost 2 bases and the J segment 3 bases; nucleotides outside the gene matches: 14. This sample stems from a study of T cells in Graves' hyperthyroidism and ophthalmopathy. General observations from the study: Most thyroid clonotypes expanded above 0.001 appeared in blood too. Researchers report that a 13 V-J model separated ophthalmopathy from stable hyperthyroidism.

Ophthalmopathy in the patients scored at least 3 on Clinical Activity Score and at least 4 on NOSPECS grade, lasting under 3 months. TCR beta CDR3 region amplification was performed from RNA transcripts. First-round RT-PCR targeting the TCR CDR3 was performed with the HTBI primer set. TCRdb analysed the multiplex PCR reads with MiXCR anew, one entry per CDR3 protein. Among about 300,000 distinct CDR3 sequences, around 19% were seen once, and the ten largest hold roughly 40%. The chain has TRBV6-5 and TRBJ2-3, with 7 bases fitting TRBD1. Sample: blood. This sequence originates from a man aged 50-59 years with Graves' ophthalmopathy. The CDR3 spells CASSYLSLVGTETDTQYF. CDR3 nucleotide sequence: TGTGCCAGCAGTTACCTTTCTCTTGTAGGGACAGAGACAGATACGCAGTATTTT.